This T cell receptor beta chain was obtained from a study of T cell responses to AZD1222 COVID-19 vaccine. Overall study context: Investigators merged groups given second doses at roughly 4 or roughly 12 weeks.

Sequencing used immunoSEQ multiplex PCR; TCRdb keeps in-frame clones, though not all of them. Found here are more than 110,000 clones, roughly 88% of them singletons; the top ten hold about 8%. Sequenced material: peripheral blood, taken on day 0 of AZD1222 vaccination. The clonotype was recovered from an adult in good health.

As DNA, the CDR3 is TGTGCCAGCAGCTCGCCGGGACAGGGACCCACCGGGGAGCTGTTTTTT. Amino acid sequence: CASSSPGQGPTGELFF. The genes are TRBV5-8 and TRBJ2-2; 9 bases are shared with TRBD1. The CDR3 runs to 16 residues. The germline gives CDR1 SGHTS, CDR2 YDEGEE. V gave up 3 bases and J gave up 4 bases; unmatched junction bases: 7.